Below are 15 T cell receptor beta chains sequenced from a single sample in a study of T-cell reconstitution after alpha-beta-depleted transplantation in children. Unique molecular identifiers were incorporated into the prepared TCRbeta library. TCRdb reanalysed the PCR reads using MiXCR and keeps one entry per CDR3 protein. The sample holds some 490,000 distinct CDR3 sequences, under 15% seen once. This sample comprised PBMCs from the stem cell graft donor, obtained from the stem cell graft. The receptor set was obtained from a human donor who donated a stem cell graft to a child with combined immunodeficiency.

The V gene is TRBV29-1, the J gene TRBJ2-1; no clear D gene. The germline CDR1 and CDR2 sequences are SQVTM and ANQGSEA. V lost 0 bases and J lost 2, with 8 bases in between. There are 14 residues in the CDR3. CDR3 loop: CSVEERAAYNEQFF. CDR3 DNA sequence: TGCAGCGTTGAAGAACGGGCAGCCTACAATGAGCAGTTCTTC.

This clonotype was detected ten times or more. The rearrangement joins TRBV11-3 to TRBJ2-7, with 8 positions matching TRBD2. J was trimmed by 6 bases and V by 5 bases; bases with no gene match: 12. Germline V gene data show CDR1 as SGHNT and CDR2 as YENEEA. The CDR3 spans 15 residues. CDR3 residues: CASSLRLAGTSEQYF. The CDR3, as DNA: TGTGCCAGCAGCCTCCGGCTAGCGGGTACAAGCGAGCAGTACTTC.

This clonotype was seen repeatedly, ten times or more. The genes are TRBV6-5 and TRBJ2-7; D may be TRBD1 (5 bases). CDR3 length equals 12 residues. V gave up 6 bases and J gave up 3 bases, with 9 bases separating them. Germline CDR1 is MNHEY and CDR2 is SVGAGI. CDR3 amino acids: CASRSDNYEQYF. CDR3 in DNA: TGTGCCAGCAGATCGGACAACTACGAGCAGTACTTC.

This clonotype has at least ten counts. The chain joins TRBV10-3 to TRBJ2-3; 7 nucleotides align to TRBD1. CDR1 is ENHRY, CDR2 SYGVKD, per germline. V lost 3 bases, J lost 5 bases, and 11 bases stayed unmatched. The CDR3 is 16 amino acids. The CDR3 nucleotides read TGTGCCATCAGTGAAACATGGACAGGCAGGAAAGATACGCAGTATTTT. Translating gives CAISETWTGRKDTQYF.

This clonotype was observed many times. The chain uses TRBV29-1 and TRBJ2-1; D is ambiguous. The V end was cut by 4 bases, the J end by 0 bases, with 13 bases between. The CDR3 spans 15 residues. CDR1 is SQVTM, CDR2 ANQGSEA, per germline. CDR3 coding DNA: TGCAGCGTTGGACCGAAGGAGAGCTCCTACAATGAGCAGTTCTTC. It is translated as CSVGPKESSYNEQFF.

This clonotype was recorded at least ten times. DNA of the CDR3: TGTGCCAGCAGCGAAGGGGGCGCGAATGAAAAACTGTTTTTT. It translates to CASSEGGANEKLFF. This rearrangement joins TRBV21-1 to TRBJ1-4; the DNA was not used to check the table's D call, TRBD1. TRBV21-1 is listed as a pseudogene. There are 14 residues in the CDR3.

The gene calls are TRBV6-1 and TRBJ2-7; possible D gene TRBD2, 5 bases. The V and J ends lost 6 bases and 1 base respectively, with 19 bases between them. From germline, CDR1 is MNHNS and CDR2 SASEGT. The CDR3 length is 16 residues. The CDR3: CASRKRASSLSYEQYF. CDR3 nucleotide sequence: TGTGCCAGCAGAAAGAGGGCTAGTAGCCTTTCCTACGAGCAGTACTTC.

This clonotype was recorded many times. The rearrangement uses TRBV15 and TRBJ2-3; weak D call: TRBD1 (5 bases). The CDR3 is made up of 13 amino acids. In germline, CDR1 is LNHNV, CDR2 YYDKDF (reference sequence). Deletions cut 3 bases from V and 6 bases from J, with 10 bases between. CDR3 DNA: TGTGCCACCAGCAGGCCGGCAGGGGATACGCAGTATTTT. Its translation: CATSRPAGDTQYF.

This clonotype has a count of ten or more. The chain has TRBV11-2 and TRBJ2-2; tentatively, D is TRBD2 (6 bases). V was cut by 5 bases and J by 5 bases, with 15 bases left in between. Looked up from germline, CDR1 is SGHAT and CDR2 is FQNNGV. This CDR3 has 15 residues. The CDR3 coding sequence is TGTGCCAGCAGCCCCCTCGGGGGTGGGACCGGGGAGCTGTTTTTT. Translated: CASSPLGGGTGELFF.

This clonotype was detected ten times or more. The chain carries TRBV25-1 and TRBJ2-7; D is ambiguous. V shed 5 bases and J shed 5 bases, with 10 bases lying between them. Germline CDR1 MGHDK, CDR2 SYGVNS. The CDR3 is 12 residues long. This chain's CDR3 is CASSSIVHEQYF. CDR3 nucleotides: TGTGCCAGCAGTTCCATAGTCCACGAGCAGTACTTC.

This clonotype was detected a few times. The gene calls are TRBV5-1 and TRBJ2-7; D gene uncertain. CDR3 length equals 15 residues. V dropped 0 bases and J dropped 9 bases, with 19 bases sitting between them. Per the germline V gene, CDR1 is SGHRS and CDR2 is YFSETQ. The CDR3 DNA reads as TGCGCCAGCAGCTTGGGTCGGCAGGCCCTACGATTGCAGTACTTC. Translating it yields CASSLGRQALRLQYF.

CDR3 sequence (DNA): TGTGCCAGCAGTCAGAACCCGCCCAGAACAGGGGCCCTCCAGCATTTT. Translated: CASSQNPPRTGALQHF. The chain links TRBV6-1 to TRBJ1-5, with TRBD1 matching over 7 bases. Germline CDR1 is MNHNS and CDR2 is SASEGT. V trimming: 5 bases; J trimming: 12 bases; junction bases outside the gene matches: 19. CDR3 size: 16 residues.

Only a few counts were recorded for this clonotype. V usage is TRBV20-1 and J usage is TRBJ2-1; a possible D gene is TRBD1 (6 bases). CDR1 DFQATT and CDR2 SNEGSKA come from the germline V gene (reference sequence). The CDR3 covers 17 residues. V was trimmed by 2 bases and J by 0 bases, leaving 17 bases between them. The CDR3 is CSARTGGQHSSYNEQFF. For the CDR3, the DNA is TGCAGTGCTAGAACCGGAGGACAGCATAGCTCCTACAATGAGCAGTTCTTC.

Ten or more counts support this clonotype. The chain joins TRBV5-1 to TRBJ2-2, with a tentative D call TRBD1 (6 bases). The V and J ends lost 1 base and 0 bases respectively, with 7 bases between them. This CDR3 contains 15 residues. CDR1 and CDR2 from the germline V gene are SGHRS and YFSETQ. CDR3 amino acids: CASSLTGSNTGELFF. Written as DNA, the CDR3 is TGCGCCAGCAGCTTGACAGGGTCGAACACCGGGGAGCTGTTTTTT.

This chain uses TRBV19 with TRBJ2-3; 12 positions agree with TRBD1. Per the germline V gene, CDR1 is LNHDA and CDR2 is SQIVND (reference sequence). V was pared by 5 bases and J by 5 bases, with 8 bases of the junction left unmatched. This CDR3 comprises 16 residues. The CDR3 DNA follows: TGTGCCAGTAGTCCGGGGGACAGGGGGCTACAAGATACGCAGTATTTT. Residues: CASSPGDRGLQDTQYF.